This note documents a single TCR beta chain sequence. Antigen: not known. This sample was taken from a study of cytomegalovirus exposure and HLA in healthy donors. Vbeta (60) and Jbeta (13) primers were used in the PCR. TCRdb's copy holds only in-frame clones and misses some; the assay was immunoSEQ multiplex PCR. In the table there are roughly 100,000 clones, more than 70% of which are singletons. Study-level points and caveats: The study listed 150 to 200 cytomegalovirus-associated TCR beta chains.

This CDR3 is 13 amino acids long. The V and J ends lost 5 bases and 5 bases, in that order; junction bases with no gene match: 5. CDR1 is SEHNR and CDR2 is FQNEAQ in the germline V gene (reference sequence). The sequenced sample consisted of PBMCs. The chain uses TRBV7-9 and TRBJ2-5, with 7 nucleotides matching TRBD1. This receptor was identified in a man aged 25 to 40 in good health and CMV-seronegative. CDR3: CASSPPQGETQYF. The CDR3 nucleotides read TGTGCCAGCAGCCCGCCACAGGGGGAGACCCAGTACTTC.